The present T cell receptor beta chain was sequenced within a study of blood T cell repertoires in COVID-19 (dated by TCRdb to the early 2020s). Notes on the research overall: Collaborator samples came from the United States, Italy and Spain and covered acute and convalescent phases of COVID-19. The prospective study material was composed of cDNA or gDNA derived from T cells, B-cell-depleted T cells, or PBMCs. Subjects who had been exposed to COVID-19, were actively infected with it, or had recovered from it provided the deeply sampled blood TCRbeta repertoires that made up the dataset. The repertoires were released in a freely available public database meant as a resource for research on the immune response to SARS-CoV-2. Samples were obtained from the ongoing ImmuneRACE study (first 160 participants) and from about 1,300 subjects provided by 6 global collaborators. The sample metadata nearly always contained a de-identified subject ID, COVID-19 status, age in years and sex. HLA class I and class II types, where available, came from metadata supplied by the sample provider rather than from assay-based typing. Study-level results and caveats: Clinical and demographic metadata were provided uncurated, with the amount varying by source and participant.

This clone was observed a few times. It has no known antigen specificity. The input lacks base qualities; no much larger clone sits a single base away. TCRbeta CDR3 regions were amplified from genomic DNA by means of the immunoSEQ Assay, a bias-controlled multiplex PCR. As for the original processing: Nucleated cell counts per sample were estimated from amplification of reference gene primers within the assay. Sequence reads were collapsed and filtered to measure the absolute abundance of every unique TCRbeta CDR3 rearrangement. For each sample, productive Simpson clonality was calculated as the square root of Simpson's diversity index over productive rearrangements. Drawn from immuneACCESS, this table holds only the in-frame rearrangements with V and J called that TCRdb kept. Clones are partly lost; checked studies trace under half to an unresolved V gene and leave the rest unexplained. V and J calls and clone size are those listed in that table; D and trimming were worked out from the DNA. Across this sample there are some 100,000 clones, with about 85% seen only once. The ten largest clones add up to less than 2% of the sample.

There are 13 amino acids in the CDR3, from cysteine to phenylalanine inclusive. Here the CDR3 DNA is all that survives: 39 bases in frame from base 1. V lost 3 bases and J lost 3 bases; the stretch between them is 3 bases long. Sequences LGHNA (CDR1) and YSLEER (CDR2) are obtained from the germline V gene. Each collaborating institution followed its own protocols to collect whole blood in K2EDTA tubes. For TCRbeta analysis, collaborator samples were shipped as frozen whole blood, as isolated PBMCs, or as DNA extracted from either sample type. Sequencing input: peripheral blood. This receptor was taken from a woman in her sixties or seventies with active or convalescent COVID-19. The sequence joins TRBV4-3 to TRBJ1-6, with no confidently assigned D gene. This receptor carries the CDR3 CASSHGYNSPLHF. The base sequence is TGCGCCAGCAGCCACGGCTATAATTCACCCCTCCACTTT.